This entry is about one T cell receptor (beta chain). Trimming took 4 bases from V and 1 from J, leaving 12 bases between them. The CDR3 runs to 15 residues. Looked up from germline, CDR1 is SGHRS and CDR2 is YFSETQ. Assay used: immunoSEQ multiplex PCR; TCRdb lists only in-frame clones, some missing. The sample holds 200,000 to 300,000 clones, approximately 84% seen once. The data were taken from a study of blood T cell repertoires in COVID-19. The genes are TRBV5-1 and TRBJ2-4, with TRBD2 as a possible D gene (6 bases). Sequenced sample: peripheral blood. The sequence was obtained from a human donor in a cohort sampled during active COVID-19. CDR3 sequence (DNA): TGCGCCAGCAGCCCCCGGGGGTTGGCCAAAAACATTCAGTACTTC. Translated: CASSPRGLAKNIQYF. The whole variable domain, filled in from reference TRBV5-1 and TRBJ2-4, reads KAGVTQTPRYLIKTRGQQVTLSCSPISGHRSVSWYQQTPGQGLQFLFEYFSETQRNKGNFPGRFSGRQFSNSRSEMNVSTLELGDSALYLCASSPRGLAKNIQYFGAGTRLSVL.